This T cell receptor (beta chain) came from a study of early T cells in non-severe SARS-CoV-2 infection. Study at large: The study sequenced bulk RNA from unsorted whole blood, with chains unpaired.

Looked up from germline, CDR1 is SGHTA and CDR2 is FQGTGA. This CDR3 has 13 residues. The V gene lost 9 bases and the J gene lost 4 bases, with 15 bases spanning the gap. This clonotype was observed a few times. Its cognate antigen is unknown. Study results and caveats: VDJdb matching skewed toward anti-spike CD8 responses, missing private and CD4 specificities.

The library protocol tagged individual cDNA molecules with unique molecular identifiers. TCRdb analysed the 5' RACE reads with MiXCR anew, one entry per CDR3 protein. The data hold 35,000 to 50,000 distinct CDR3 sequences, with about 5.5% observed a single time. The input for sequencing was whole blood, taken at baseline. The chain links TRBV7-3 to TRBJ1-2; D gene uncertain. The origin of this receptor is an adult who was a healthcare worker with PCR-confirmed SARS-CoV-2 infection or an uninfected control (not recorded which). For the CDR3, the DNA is TGTGCCAGTAGTAGGGCGCTTGGCTATGGCTACACCTTC. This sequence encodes CASSRALGYGYTF.